The 4 T cell receptor beta chains reported below all come from one sample, sequenced in a study of PD-1 blockade in classical Hodgkin lymphoma. Regarding time point: cycle 4 day 1 (C4D1), after more than 5 weeks of nivolumab. Each patient's relapse followed autologous stem cell transplantation, and brentuximab vedotin exposure varied. Method: immunoSEQ multiplex PCR; TCRdb's copy keeps in-frame clones and lacks some. The sample yields about 44,000 clones, about 70% seen once. The source material was peripheral blood mononuclear cells (PBMCs), sampled before the fourth cycle of nivolumab. Source of these receptors: a human donor with classical Hodgkin lymphoma.

The CDR3 is CARDRGRYVRPTEAFF. The CDR3 bases are TGTGCCCGAGACAGGGGGCGTTACGTGCGGCCCACTGAAGCTTTCTTT. V usage is TRBV28 and J usage is TRBJ1-1, with 10 bases lining up with TRBD1. J gave up 4 bases and V 11 bases, and 16 bases lay outside the gene matches. Germline V gives CDR1 MDHEN, CDR2 SYDVKM. The CDR3 spans 16 residues.

The gene calls are TRBV11-2 and TRBJ1-5; 7 nucleotides agree with TRBD1. This CDR3 region has 15 residues. Germline CDR1 and CDR2: SGHAT and FQNNGV. V was pared by 1 base and J by 2 bases, with 2 bases of the junction left unmatched. DNA for the CDR3: TGTGCCAGCAGCTTAGGGGACAGCGGCAATCAGCCCCAGCATTTT. It specifies CASSLGDSGNQPQHF.

This clone appeared a few times. The rearrangement links TRBV14 to TRBJ1-2; D may be TRBD1 (6 bases). The germline CDR1 and CDR2 sequences are SGHDN and FVKESK. Between the trimmed V and J ends, which lost 2 bases and 8 bases, there was a span of 15 bases. This CDR3 region has 14 residues. CDR3 nucleotides: TGTGCCAGCAGCCAACGCAGGGGCGGGAACGGCTACACCTTC. As protein: CASSQRRGGNGYTF.

The chain uses TRBV18 and TRBJ2-5; no clear D. Trimming took off 3 bases at V and 1 base at J, with 6 bases between the two ends. This CDR3 comprises 13 residues. Germline values: CDR1 KGHSH, CDR2 LQKENI. The DNA of the CDR3 is TGTGCCAGCTCACCGAACCTCCAAGAGACCCAGTACTTC. This encodes CASSPNLQETQYF.